These 9 T cell receptor beta chains were all obtained from the same sample, sequenced in a study of identical twins. TCRdb processed the 5' RACE reads anew with MiXCR; each CDR3 protein has one entry. This sample carries 500,000 to 650,000 distinct CDR3 sequences, more than 20% of them seen once, and the ten largest clones take 0.45% to 0.5%. These data also featured in a second study, about yellow fever vaccine responses in identical twins.

The specimen was CD4+ T cells sorted from blood. The receptors here all came from a young woman in good health.

The chain joins TRBV2 to TRBJ2-7; TRBD2 agrees at 9 bases. CDR3 length equals 17 residues. Germline CDR1 is SNHLY and CDR2 is FYNNEI. J lost 5 bases, V lost 6 bases, and 17 bases had no gene match. In nucleotides, the CDR3 is TGTGCCAGCAGGCAGGTTAGCGGGAGATCTAGCGCGGACGAGCAGTACTTC. The encoded protein is CASRQVSGRSSADEQYF. Supplemented by reference TRBV2 and TRBJ2-7, the full variable domain reads EPEVTQTPSHQVTQMGQEVILRCVPISNHLYFYWYRQILGQKVEFLVSFYNNEISEKSEIFDDQFSVERPDGSNFTLKIRSTKLEDSAMYFCASRQVSGRSSADEQYFGPGTRLTVT.

CDR3 coding DNA: TGTGCCATCAGTCGGACTAGCGGGAGTAACGAGCAGTACTTC. This encodes CAISRTSGSNEQYF. This chain joins TRBV10-3 and TRBJ2-7, with 13 nucleotides matching TRBD2. The CDR3 loop spans 14 amino acids. V was pared by 5 bases and J by 5 bases, with 3 bases of the junction left unmatched. The germline V gene encodes CDR1 ENHRY and CDR2 SYGVKD.

This clonotype has more than one count but fewer than ten. The gene calls are TRBV12-3 or TRBV12-4 and TRBJ1-1; D is unclear. The CDR3 loop spans 12 amino acids. The V gene lost 7 bases and the J gene lost 3 bases, with 9 bases spanning the gap. CDR3 coding DNA: TGTGCCAGCACCTTTTTTGACACTGAAGCTTTCTTT. Its protein product is CASTFFDTEAFF.

This clonotype was detected many times. The V gene is TRBV7-2, the J gene TRBJ2-1, with TRBD2 as a possible D gene (5 bases). Trimming left V 5 bases short and J 4 bases short, with 9 bases between. Germline V gives CDR1 SGHTA, CDR2 FQGNSA. The length of the CDR3 is 13 residues. CDR3 sequence (DNA): TGTGCCAGCAGCCCACGAGGGTACAATGAGCAGTTCTTC. It codes for CASSPRGYNEQFF.

This clonotype was picked up a small number of times. The chain uses TRBV20-1 and TRBJ2-1; D remains ambiguous. CDR3 length: 11 amino acids. The V end lost 2 bases, the J end lost 10 bases, and 9 bases lay between the germline ends. Germline V gene lookup returns CDR1 DFQATT and CDR2 SNEGSKA (reference sequence). This chain's CDR3 is CSARSTVEQFF. The CDR3 DNA follows: TGCAGTGCTAGATCTACAGTCGAGCAGTTCTTC.

This clonotype has a handful of counts. The V and J genes are TRBV5-1 and TRBJ1-6; no firm D call. With 0 bases removed from V and 7 bases from J, the gap between germline ends came to 11 bases. Germline loops: CDR1 SGHRS, CDR2 YFSETQ. The CDR3 is 15 residues long. CDR3 protein: CASSLEGRQNSPLHF. The DNA for the CDR3 is TGCGCCAGCAGCTTGGAAGGTCGCCAAAATTCACCCCTCCACTTT.

In this sample, this clonotype turned up a few times. The J gene is TRBJ2-7, the V gene TRBV10-3, with D uncertain. The CDR3 extends over 11 amino acids. The germline V gene has CDR1 ENHRY and CDR2 SYGVKD. Deletions cut 2 bases from V and 5 bases from J, with 4 bases between. The CDR3 DNA reads TGTGCCATCAGTGAGGGTAACGAGCAGTACTTC. This codes for CAISEGNEQYF.

Only a few counts were recorded for this clonotype. V is TRBV6-1 and J is TRBJ2-5; D remains unclear. Between the trimmed V and J ends, which lost 7 bases and 3 bases, there was a span of 6 bases. Germline CDR1 is MNHNS and CDR2 is SASEGT. The CDR3 covers 11 residues. The CDR3 DNA reads as TGTGCCAGCACCCCTGAAGAGACCCAGTACTTC. Protein sequence: CASTPEETQYF.

This clonotype has just a few counts. The V and J genes are TRBV10-3 and TRBJ2-3, with D hard to call. Germline V lookup: CDR1 ENHRY, CDR2 SYGVKD. CDR3 length equals 12 residues. The germline V and J ends were trimmed by 10 bases and 2 bases, with 10 bases remaining between them. The CDR3 coding sequence is TGTGCCACCTCTCCCGACACAGATACGCAGTATTTT. Its translation: CATSPDTDTQYF.